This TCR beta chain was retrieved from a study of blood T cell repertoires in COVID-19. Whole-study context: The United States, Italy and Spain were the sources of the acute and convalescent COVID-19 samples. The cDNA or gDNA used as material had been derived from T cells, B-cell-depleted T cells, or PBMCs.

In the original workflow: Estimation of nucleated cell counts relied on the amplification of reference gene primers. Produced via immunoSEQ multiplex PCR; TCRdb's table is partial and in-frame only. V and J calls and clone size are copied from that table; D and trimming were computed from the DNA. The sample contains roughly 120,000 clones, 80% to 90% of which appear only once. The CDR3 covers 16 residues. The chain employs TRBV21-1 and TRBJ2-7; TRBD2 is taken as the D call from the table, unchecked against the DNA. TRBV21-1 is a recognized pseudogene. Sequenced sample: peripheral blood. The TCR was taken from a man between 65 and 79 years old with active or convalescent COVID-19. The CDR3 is CASSKLGAGGPYEQYF. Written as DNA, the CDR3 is TGTGCCAGCAGCAAACTGGGAGCGGGAGGGCCCTACGAGCAGTACTTC.